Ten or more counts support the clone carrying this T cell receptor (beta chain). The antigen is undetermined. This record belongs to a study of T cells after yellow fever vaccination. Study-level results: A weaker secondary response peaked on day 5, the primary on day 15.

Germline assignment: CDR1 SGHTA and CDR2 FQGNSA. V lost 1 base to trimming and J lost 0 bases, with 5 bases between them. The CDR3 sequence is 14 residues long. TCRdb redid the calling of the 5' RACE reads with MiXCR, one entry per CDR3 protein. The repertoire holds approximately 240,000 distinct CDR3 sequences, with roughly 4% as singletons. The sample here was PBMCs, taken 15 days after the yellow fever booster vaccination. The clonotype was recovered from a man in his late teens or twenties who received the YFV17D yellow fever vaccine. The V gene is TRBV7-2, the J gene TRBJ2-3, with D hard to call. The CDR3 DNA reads TGTGCCAGCAGCTTAGAGAGGAGCACAGATACGCAGTATTTT. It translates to CASSLERSTDTQYF. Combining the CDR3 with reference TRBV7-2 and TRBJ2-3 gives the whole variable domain GAGVSQSPSNKVTEKGKDVELRCDPISGHTALYWYRQSLGQGLEFLIYFQGNSAPDKSGLPSDRFSAERTGGSVSTLTIQRTQQEDSAVYLCASSLERSTDTQYFGPGTRLTVL.